This T cell receptor (beta chain) was retrieved from a study of blood T cells in healthy people across ages. General study results and limits: Naive T cell percentage showed a strong correlation with the diversity of TCR beta. Unknown CMV status may confound age-related changes in expanded clones.

Next came a second PCR, run for about 6 to 11 cycles, which used a sample-barcoded 5' primer along with a J-beta primer mix. TCRdb passed the 5' RACE reads through MiXCR, listing each CDR3 protein once. Of more than 650,000 distinct CDR3 sequences in the sample, under 30% were seen once. In the case of this clonotype: Its antigen remains unidentified.

CDR3 length equals 12 residues. V lost 3 bases and J 4 bases, leaving 4 bases between the germline ends. The data were also submitted as part of a second study, on T cells of mothers and their children.

The gene calls are TRBV12-3 or TRBV12-4 and TRBJ1-3; no clear D. The clonotype comes from a boy aged 5-17 years in good health. The sample taken for sequencing was blood. CDR3 sequence: CASSFDGNTIYF. The CDR3 nucleotides read TGTGCCAGCAGTTTCGACGGAAACACCATATATTTT.